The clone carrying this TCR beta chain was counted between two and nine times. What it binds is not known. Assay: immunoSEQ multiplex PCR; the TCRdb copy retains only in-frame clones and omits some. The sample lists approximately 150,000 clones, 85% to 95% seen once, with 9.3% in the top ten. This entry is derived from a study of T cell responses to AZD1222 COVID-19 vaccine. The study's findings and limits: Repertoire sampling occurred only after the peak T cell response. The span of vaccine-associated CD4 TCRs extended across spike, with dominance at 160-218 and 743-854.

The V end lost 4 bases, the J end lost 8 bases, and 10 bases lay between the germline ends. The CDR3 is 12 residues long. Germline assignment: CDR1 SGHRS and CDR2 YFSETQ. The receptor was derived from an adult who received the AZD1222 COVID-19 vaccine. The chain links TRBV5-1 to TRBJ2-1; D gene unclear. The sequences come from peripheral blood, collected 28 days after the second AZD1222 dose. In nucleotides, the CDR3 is TGCGCCAGCAGCGGCTCCACAGATGAGCAGTTCTTC. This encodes CASSGSTDEQFF.